The entry that follows covers one TCR beta chain sequence. CDR3 length equals 13 residues. Germline loops: CDR1 GTSNPN, CDR2 SVGIG (reference sequence). V lost 5 bases, J lost 1 base, and 3 bases stayed unmatched. The data are from a study of T cell changes during pregnancy in multiple sclerosis. Method: immunoSEQ multiplex PCR; TCRdb's copy keeps in-frame clones and lacks some. The sample consists of tens of thousands of clones, 93% of them appearing once. This sequence joins TRBV30 and TRBJ2-5, with 8 bases fitting TRBD2. This TCR was sampled from a female donor with multiple sclerosis, enrolled in a pregnancy study. The sample in question was peripheral blood, obtained in the second trimester of pregnancy. Written as DNA, the CDR3 is TGTGCCTGGGAGAGCGGGGGCCAAGAGACCCAGTACTTC. Amino acid sequence: CAWESGGQETQYF.